The 21 T cell receptor beta chains given below trace back to one sample, sequenced in a study of control samples from healthy donors and cancer patients. The protocol was immunoSEQ multiplex PCR, while the TCRdb copy is restricted to in-frame clones and leaves out a portion. Among some 120,000 clones listed, around 87% were seen once. The specimen was PBMCs. These receptors all stem from a woman between 45 and 65 years old with colorectal cancer.

V usage is TRBV5-3 and J usage is TRBJ1-1; D is ambiguous. TRBV5-3 falls under the ORF class, with uncertain function. CDR3 length: 14 amino acids. The V gene lost 0 bases and the J gene lost 4 bases, with 10 bases spanning the gap. The CDR3 DNA is TGTGCCAGAAGCTTGGACGGGGAAAGCACTGAAGCTTTCTTT. This gives the protein CARSLDGESTEAFF.

CDR3: CASSHANPTRGRGTEAFF. CDR3 in DNA: TGTGCCAGCAGCCACGCGAACCCCACCAGGGGGCGAGGGACTGAAGCTTTCTTT. The chain combines TRBV2 with TRBJ1-1; 8 nucleotides match TRBD1. Unmatched junction bases numbered 20, after V lost 6 bases and J lost 5 bases. The CDR3 spans 18 residues. Looked up from germline, CDR1 is SNHLY and CDR2 is FYNNEI.

Written as DNA, the CDR3 is TGTGCCAGCAGCTTTAGTACAACTAATGAAAAACTGTTTTTT. As protein: CASSFSTTNEKLFF. The chain carries TRBV7-2 and TRBJ1-4, with no clear D. The V end lost 3 bases, the J end lost 0 bases, and 5 bases lay between the germline ends. The CDR3 sequence is 14 residues long. CDR1 and CDR2 (germline): SGHTA, FQGNSA. The full variable domain, with the rest looked up from reference TRBV7-2 and TRBJ1-4, is GAGVSQSPSNKVTEKGKDVELRCDPISGHTALYWYRQSLGQGLEFLIYFQGNSAPDKSGLPSDRFSAERTGGSVSTLTIQRTQQEDSAVYLCASSFSTTNEKLFFGSGTQLSVL.

This CDR3 reads CASSRPGPLGNQPQHF. CDR3 coding DNA: TGTGCCAGCAGCCGCCCGGGACCGCTTGGCAATCAGCCCCAGCATTTT. This chain uses TRBV7-8 with TRBJ1-5; tentative D call: TRBD1 (5 bases). The V and J ends lost 5 bases and 2 bases respectively, with 16 bases between them. There are 16 residues in the CDR3. Germline CDR1 reads SGHVS; CDR2 reads FQNEAQ.

The rearrangement uses TRBV3-1 (or the pseudogene TRBV3-2) and TRBJ2-5; 11 bases map to TRBD2. V shed 0 bases and J 4 bases; nucleotides not matched to a gene: 4. This CDR3 contains 16 residues. Germline V lookup: CDR1 LGHDT, CDR2 YNNKEL (reference sequence). The CDR3: CASSQDVSGRVETQYF. In DNA form, the CDR3 reads TGTGCCAGCAGCCAAGATGTTAGCGGGAGGGTAGAGACCCAGTACTTC.

The chain couples TRBV30 to TRBJ1-3; D not certain. V shed 3 bases and J shed 0 bases, with 15 bases lying between them. Germline CDR1 and CDR2: GTSNPN and SVGIG (reference sequence). The CDR3 has 16 residues. Written as DNA, the CDR3 is TGTGCCTGGAGAGTAACAGTGCCCAGCTCTGGAAACACCATATATTTT. This codes for CAWRVTVPSSGNTIYF.

The rearrangement joins TRBV9 to TRBJ1-4, with D tentatively TRBD1 (6 bases). With 4 bases removed from V and 8 bases from J, the gap between germline ends came to 18 bases. Germline V gene lookup returns CDR1 SGDLS and CDR2 YYNGEE. This CDR3 is built from 15 residues. CDR3 loop: CASSSTGMTIEKLFF. In DNA, the CDR3 is TGTGCCAGCAGCTCCACAGGGATGACGATAGAAAAACTGTTTTTT.

In its sample, this clone was seen a few times. The CDR3 loop is CASSQPSGNTIYF. CDR3 in DNA: TGTGCCAGCAGCCAACCATCTGGAAACACCATATATTTT. The V gene is TRBV28, the J gene TRBJ1-3; D uncertain. The CDR3 sequence is 13 residues long. CDR1 is MDHEN and CDR2 is SYDVKM in the germline V gene. Trimming took 6 bases from V and 1 from J, leaving 7 bases between them.

V gene TRBV11-2 combines with J gene TRBJ1-1; possible D gene TRBD1, 5 bases. This CDR3 has 13 residues. CDR1 is SGHAT and CDR2 is FQNNGV in the germline V gene. V was shortened by 2 bases and J by 4 bases, with 8 bases between the two germline ends. CDR3 bases: TGTGCCAGCAGCTTAACGGACACCACTGAAGCTTTCTTT. Translating it yields CASSLTDTTEAFF.

This clone was found a few times. The chain recombines TRBV6-1 with TRBJ1-2, with D uncertain. Germline assignment: CDR1 MNHNS and CDR2 SASEGT. CDR3 size: 13 residues. Trimming left V 3 bases short and J 4 bases short, with 9 bases between. CDR3 nucleotide sequence: TGTGCCAGCAGTGAGGAATCTGGCTATGGCTACACCTTC. It codes for CASSEESGYGYTF.

This sequence joins TRBV7-6 and TRBJ1-6; TRBD1 matches 8 bases. The trim removed 5 bases at V and 7 bases at J, leaving 1 base unmatched. The length of the CDR3 is 13 residues. The V gene's germline CDR1 is SGHVS and CDR2 FNYEAQ. As DNA, the CDR3 is TGTGCCAGCAGCGACAGGGGAAATTCACCCCTCCACTTT. Its translation: CASSDRGNSPLHF.

The gene calls are TRBV6-1 and TRBJ2-5; the D is unclear. The CDR3 has 15 amino acids. CDR1 and CDR2 from the germline V gene are MNHNS and SASEGT. The V end was cut by 3 bases, the J end by 0 bases, with 11 bases between. The CDR3 region has the DNA TGTGCCAGCAGTGATCCCTCTAGGAACCAAGAGACCCAGTACTTC. It encodes CASSDPSRNQETQYF.

This clone has only a few counts. The chain uses TRBV27 and TRBJ1-4; no definite D call. The V end lost 2 bases, the J end lost 0 bases, and 4 bases lay between the germline ends. CDR3 length: 14 amino acids. The germline gives CDR1 MNHEY, CDR2 SMNVEV (reference sequence). The CDR3 sequence: CASSLRTTNEKLFF. CDR3 coding DNA: TGTGCCAGCAGTTTAAGGACAACTAATGAAAAACTGTTTTTT.

The chain employs TRBV6-5 and TRBJ2-7; D remains ambiguous. In germline, CDR1 is MNHEY, CDR2 SVGAGI. The CDR3 is 14 amino acids. V was pared by 0 bases and J by 1 base, with 7 bases between. The CDR3 DNA follows: TGTGCCAGCAGTTACTCGAAGGGATCCTACGAGCAGTACTTC. Translated: CASSYSKGSYEQYF.

This clone was observed a few times. V usage is TRBV7-8 and J usage is TRBJ1-1; D is ambiguous. Germline-derived CDR1 and CDR2 are SGHVS and FQNEAQ. The CDR3 loop spans 15 amino acids. V dropped 1 base and J dropped 1 base, with 10 bases sitting between them. The CDR3 region is CASSLGSSRNTEAFF. As DNA, the CDR3 is TGTGCCAGCAGCTTAGGGTCCTCTCGGAACACTGAAGCTTTCTTT.

The chain is built from TRBV7-6 and TRBJ2-2, with D possibly being TRBD1 (8 bases). The ends were cut back, 5 bases at V and 5 bases at J, with 21 bases in the middle. Germline lookup yields CDR1 SGHVS and CDR2 FNYEAQ. This CDR3 contains 17 residues. CDR3 sequence reads: CASSRARQGRGTGELFF. The CDR3 nucleotides are TGTGCCAGCAGCAGAGCGCGACAGGGGCGGGGGACCGGGGAGCTGTTTTTT.

V gene TRBV7-9 combines with J gene TRBJ2-2, with D uncertain. The germline gives CDR1 SEHNR, CDR2 FQNEAQ (reference sequence). The ends were cut back, 5 bases at V and 0 bases at J, with 7 bases in the middle. CDR3 size: 14 residues. The CDR3 protein is CASSPPANTGELFF. CDR3 DNA sequence: TGTGCCAGCAGCCCCCCGGCGAACACCGGGGAGCTGTTTTTT.

The rearrangement joins TRBV7-9 to TRBJ1-2; 7 bases map to TRBD1. The CDR3 has 15 amino acids. The junction had 12 bases not matched to a gene; V was cut back by 4 bases and J by 7 bases. The V gene's germline CDR1 is SEHNR and CDR2 FQNEAQ (reference sequence). CDR3 residues: CASSSGQDLSGGYTF. The CDR3 DNA sequence: TGTGCCAGCAGCTCCGGACAGGACCTATCCGGTGGCTACACCTTC.

The rearrangement uses TRBV19 and TRBJ1-1; a possible D gene is TRBD1 (6 bases). V dropped 6 bases and J dropped 5 bases, with 13 bases sitting between them. The CDR3 length is 13 residues. The germline V gene has CDR1 LNHDA and CDR2 SQIVND (reference sequence). For the CDR3, the DNA is TGTGCCAGTAGGCCAAGGGGGTGGACTGAAGCTTTCTTT. Translating gives CASRPRGWTEAFF.

Here the CDR3 DNA reads TGTGCCATCAGGAGGACAGGGGAAACCTACGAGCAGTACTTC. Translated: CAIRRTGETYEQYF. This chain uses TRBV10-3 with TRBJ2-7; TRBD1 matches 9 bases. This CDR3 contains 14 residues. With 6 bases clipped from V and 2 bases from J, the junction kept 5 bases outside the gene matches. Germline-derived CDR1 and CDR2 are ENHRY and SYGVKD.

V and J are TRBV12-3 or TRBV12-4 and TRBJ1-2; the D is unclear. The CDR3 has 12 residues. Trimming removed 6 bases from V and 5 bases from J, with 10 bases in between. CDR3 protein: CASRATPYGYTF. The CDR3 nucleotides read TGTGCCAGCAGGGCGACCCCTTATGGCTACACCTTC.